The T cell receptor (beta chain) described here comes from a study of blood T cell repertoires in COVID-19. Across the study: The United States, Italy and Spain provided the acute and convalescent COVID-19 samples. From T cells, B-cell-depleted T cells, or PBMCs came the material, which was cDNA or gDNA.

Seattle cases were enrolled at active infection and followed longitudinally. As handled by the study authors: Reference gene primer amplification in the assay estimated nucleated cell counts. Only in-frame clones appear in the TCRdb table, and some are missing; sequencing was by immunoSEQ multiplex PCR. That table furnishes V, J and clone size, whereas the DNA furnished D and trimming. The sample lists fewer than 250,000 clones; about nine tenths were seen once. V lost 8 bases and J lost 8, with 24 bases in between. Germline lookup yields CDR1 MNHEY and CDR2 SVGAGI. The CDR3 contains 15 residues. This TCR was recovered from a man aged 30 to 39 with COVID-19, enrolled during active disease. The sequencing input was peripheral blood. V is TRBV6-5 and J is TRBJ1-2; perhaps TRBD1 as D (5 bases). Here the CDR3 DNA reads TGTGCCAGCTCCCCCCGGACACTATTGCCTCAAGGCTACACCTTC. Residues: CASSPRTLLPQGYTF.